These 7 T cell receptor beta chains came from one sample sequenced in a study of T cells in narcolepsy. Sequencing used immunoSEQ multiplex PCR; TCRdb keeps in-frame clones, though not all of them. In the table there are approximately 26,000 clones, more than 65% of which are singletons. Sequencing was performed on memory (CD45RA-) CD4+ T cells from blood. The receptors were gathered from a human donor in good health.

The chain combines TRBV19 with TRBJ1-5; D remains ambiguous. Trimming stripped 7 bases from V and 4 bases from J, with 20 bases between. CDR1 is LNHDA and CDR2 is SQIVND in the germline V gene (reference sequence). The CDR3 totals 16 residues. The chain's CDR3 is CASTSPGVVPNQPQHF. The DNA for the CDR3 is TGTGCCAGTACGTCCCCGGGCGTTGTGCCGAATCAGCCCCAGCATTTT.

The V gene is TRBV19, the J gene TRBJ2-2; D might be TRBD2 (6 bases). V lost 7 bases, J lost 5 bases, and 14 bases lay in between. CDR3 length: 14 amino acids. Germline CDR1 is LNHDA and CDR2 is SQIVND (reference sequence). The CDR3 DNA follows: TGTGCCAGTACCGCGTCCGCGGGGACCGGGGAGCTGTTTTTT. As protein: CASTASAGTGELFF.

The rearrangement uses TRBV5-1 and TRBJ1-5; D may be TRBD1 (5 bases). The CDR3 extends over 15 amino acids. Deletions cut 0 bases from V and 4 bases from J, with 11 bases between. Germline CDR1 SGHRS, CDR2 YFSETQ. In DNA, the CDR3 is TGCGCCAGCAGCTTGGACGGGGCGGAAAATCAGCCCCAGCATTTT. Residues: CASSLDGAENQPQHF.

The genes are TRBV7-3 and TRBJ2-5; 8 positions match TRBD2. With V trimmed by 5 bases and J by 5 bases, 4 bases remained unmatched. This CDR3 comprises 13 residues. CDR1 and CDR2 (germline): SGHTA, FQGTGA. The CDR3 DNA follows: TGTGCCAGCAGCCAGGGACTAGGGGAGACCCAGTACTTC. Protein product: CASSQGLGETQYF.

The rearrangement uses TRBV9 and TRBJ2-1, with TRBD1 identical over 8 bases. J was trimmed by 7 bases and V by 2 bases; bases with no gene match: 5. Germline V lookup: CDR1 SGDLS, CDR2 YYNGEE. This CDR3 is built from 14 residues. CDR3 sequence: CASSVQGAGNEQFF. DNA for the CDR3: TGTGCCAGCAGCGTCCAGGGGGCAGGGAATGAGCAGTTCTTC.

The rearrangement uses TRBV6-5 and TRBJ1-3; TRBD1 might be the D (5 bases). The CDR3 loop spans 14 amino acids. CDR1 is MNHEY and CDR2 is SVGAGI in the germline V gene. The V gene lost 7 bases and the J gene lost 8 bases, with 18 bases spanning the gap. The CDR3 DNA is TGTGCCAGCACCAAGGGCCGGGACGCGGACACCATATATTTT. Translation gives CASTKGRDADTIYF.

The chain links TRBV6-1 to TRBJ1-5; D is unresolved. Germline V lookup: CDR1 MNHNS, CDR2 SASEGT. Trimming removed 6 bases at V and 5 bases at J, with 11 bases between. The CDR3 extends over 13 amino acids. CDR3 in amino acids: CASRRTPDQPQHF. Written as DNA, the CDR3 is TGTGCCAGCAGGCGGACGCCCGATCAGCCCCAGCATTTT.